The source of this TCR beta chain is a study of CD8+CD57+ T cells in acquired aplastic anemia. Study-wide results and caveats: Researchers report that 25 to 30 CD8+ CDR3 sequences appeared in both patients and controls.

This CDR3 contains 13 residues. The germline gives CDR1 SGHAT, CDR2 FQNNGV. V was trimmed by 3 bases and J by 5 bases, leaving 11 bases between them. Remarks on this clonotype: The antigen remains undetermined.

Profiles of TCR beta VDJ and CDR3 were generated from a genomic DNA template. TCRdb re-called the reads with MiXCR, one entry per CDR3 protein. The profile shows about 180,000 distinct CDR3 sequences, about 47% of them singletons. The rearrangement uses TRBV11-2 and TRBJ2-7, with unresolved D. This clonotype originated in a human donor in good health. Material for sequencing was sorted CD4+, CD8+, or CD8+CD57+ T cells (not recorded which) from PBMCs. The CDR3 DNA follows: TGTGCCAGCAGCTTGGACCGCCTCGACGAGCAGTACTTC. It encodes CASSLDRLDEQYF.